Each of the 9 T cell receptor beta chains below was sequenced from the same sample in a study of T cells in Graves' hyperthyroidism and ophthalmopathy. Amplified TCR beta CDR3 regions came from RNA transcripts. First-round RT-PCR of the TCR CDR3 relied on the HTBI primer set. TCRdb fed the multiplex PCR reads into MiXCR, producing one record per CDR3 protein. The sample has approximately 700,000 distinct CDR3 sequences, 16% seen once. The sequencing sample was made of blood. The receptors originated from a man between 18 and 29 years old with Graves' hyperthyroidism.

The chain uses TRBV19 and TRBJ2-7; tentative D call: TRBD1 (6 bases). CDR1 is LNHDA, CDR2 SQIVND, per germline (reference sequence). V was cut by 3 bases and J by 2 bases, with 20 bases left in between. The CDR3 is 17 amino acids. Written as DNA, the CDR3 is TGTGCCAGTAGTATCAAAATCATTGGGCAGGGGACCTACGAGCAGTACTTC. Amino acids: CASSIKIIGQGTYEQYF.

The rearrangement joins TRBV27 to TRBJ1-2; D uncertain. Trimming took 3 bases from V and 6 from J, leaving 8 bases between them. Germline V gives CDR1 MNHEY, CDR2 SMNVEV (reference sequence). The CDR3 runs 12 residues. The chain's CDR3 is CASSLGGNGYTF. CDR3 in DNA: TGTGCCAGCAGTTTGGGCGGGAATGGCTACACCTTC.

This clonotype has a handful of counts. V gene TRBV4-3 combines with J gene TRBJ2-3; D might be TRBD2 (6 bases). Trimming shortened V by 0 bases and J by 1 base, and 17 bases separated the two germline ends. Per the germline V gene, CDR1 is LGHNA and CDR2 is YSLEER. This CDR3 is 18 amino acids long. The CDR3, as DNA: TGCGCCAGCAGCCAAGATGACGCGTTGGGGGAGGGCACAGATACGCAGTATTTT. It encodes CASSQDDALGEGTDTQYF.

This clonotype was observed many times. The rearrangement links TRBV28 to TRBJ2-5; D tentatively fits TRBD1 or TRBD2 (6 bases each). The CDR3 spans 13 residues. The V end was cut by 8 bases, the J end by 5 bases, with 15 bases between. Germline CDR1 is MDHEN and CDR2 is SYDVKM. The CDR3 reads CASDGGAQETQYF. The CDR3 DNA sequence: TGTGCCAGCGACGGGGGCGCACAGGAGACCCAGTACTTC.

A few counts support this clonotype. At one end, the junction sequence differs from germline, possibly due to a read error. The V and J genes are TRBV7-7 and TRBJ2-3; 7 positions agree with TRBD1. The germline gives CDR1 SSHAT, CDR2 FNYEAQ (reference sequence). The CDR3 covers 14 residues. The CDR3 protein is CASSSTGDTDTQYF. The DNA of the CDR3 is TGTGCTAGCAGCTCTACAGGGGACACAGATACGCAGTATTTT.

This clonotype has just a few counts. The gene calls are TRBV7-6 and TRBJ2-2; D perhaps matches TRBD2 (5 bases). Germline V gene lookup returns CDR1 SGHVS and CDR2 FNYEAQ. The V gene lost 4 bases and the J gene lost 1 base, with 16 bases spanning the gap. The CDR3 sequence is 17 residues long. CDR3 DNA sequence: TGTGCCAGCAGCTCCCGGAGTTCCGGGAAGAACACCGGGGAGCTGTTTTTT. It yields the protein CASSSRSSGKNTGELFF.

The sample holds many counts of this clonotype. The rearrangement uses TRBV28 and TRBJ1-1; D gene unclear. CDR1 is MDHEN and CDR2 is SYDVKM in the germline V gene. The CDR3 sequence is 14 residues long. With 10 bases removed from V and 0 bases from J, the gap between germline ends came to 15 bases. CDR3 nucleotides: TGTGCCACCACCCTTGTGTCCTTGAACACTGAAGCTTTCTTT. This codes for CATTLVSLNTEAFF.

V is TRBV6-1 and J is TRBJ1-3; D is possibly TRBD1 (5 bases). CDR1 and CDR2 (germline): MNHNS, SASEGT. Deletions cut 6 bases from V and 4 bases from J, with 7 bases between. This CDR3 has 12 amino acids. The CDR3 bases are TGTGCCAGCAGGAGGGACGGAAACACCATATATTTT. This gives the protein CASRRDGNTIYF.

This clonotype was seen many times. The chain joins TRBV7-3 to TRBJ2-3; 7 bases agree with TRBD2. Germline V CDR1 and CDR2: SGHTA, FQGTGA. V dropped 4 bases and J dropped 4; count of bases not matched to a gene: 11. CDR3 length equals 16 residues. CDR3 in amino acids: CASSSGASGAADTQYF. In nucleotides, the CDR3 is TGTGCCAGCAGCTCCGGGGCTAGCGGAGCCGCAGATACGCAGTATTTT.